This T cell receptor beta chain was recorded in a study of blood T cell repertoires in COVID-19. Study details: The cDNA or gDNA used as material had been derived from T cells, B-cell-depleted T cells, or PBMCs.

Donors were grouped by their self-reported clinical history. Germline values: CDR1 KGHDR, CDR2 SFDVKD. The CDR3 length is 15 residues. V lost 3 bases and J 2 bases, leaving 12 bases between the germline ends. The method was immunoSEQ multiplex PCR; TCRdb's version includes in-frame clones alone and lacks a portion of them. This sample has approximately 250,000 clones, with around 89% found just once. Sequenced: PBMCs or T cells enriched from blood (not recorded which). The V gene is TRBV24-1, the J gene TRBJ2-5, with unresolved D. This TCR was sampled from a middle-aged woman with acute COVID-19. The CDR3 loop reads CATSDPIRAQETQYF. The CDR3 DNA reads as TGTGCCACCAGTGATCCGATAAGAGCGCAAGAGACCCAGTACTTC.